The 20 T cell receptor beta chains below come from one sample, sequenced in a study of blood T cell repertoires in COVID-19. Sequenced by immunoSEQ multiplex PCR; TCRdb stores in-frame clones only, minus some. The data show fewer than 350,000 clones, with approximately 91% seen just once and approximately 2.5% held by the top ten. Input material: PBMCs or T cells enriched from blood (not recorded which). These receptors came from a woman in her forties with acute COVID-19.

V usage is TRBV2 and J usage is TRBJ1-1, with 10 bases matching TRBD1. Germline V CDR1 and CDR2: SNHLY, FYNNEI. The V and J ends lost 3 bases and 4 bases, in that order; junction bases with no gene match: 5. The CDR3 consists of 15 residues. CDR3 in DNA: TGTGCCAGCAGTGACCCAGGGACAGGGGCCACTGAAGCTTTCTTT. This encodes CASSDPGTGATEAFF. Complete variable domain (other parts from reference TRBV2 and TRBJ1-1): EPEVTQTPSHQVTQMGQEVILRCVPISNHLYFYWYRQILGQKVEFLVSFYNNEISEKSEIFDDQFSVERPDGSNFTLKIRSTKLEDSAMYFCASSDPGTGATEAFFGQGTRLTVV.

This clone was seen once. V gene TRBV7-6 combines with J gene TRBJ1-3; 8 bases fit TRBD1. The V and J ends lost 0 bases and 5 bases, in that order; junction bases with no gene match: 3. The CDR3 sequence is 15 residues long. Germline values: CDR1 SGHVS, CDR2 FNYEAQ. The CDR3 sequence is CASSLAAGGRNTIYF. The CDR3, as DNA: TGTGCCAGCAGCTTAGCCGCAGGGGGCAGAAACACCATATATTTT.

This rearrangement joins TRBV11-3 to TRBJ1-6; tentative D call: TRBD1 (5 bases). There are 14 residues in the CDR3. V was clipped by 1 base and J by 7 bases, with 8 bases between them. Germline V CDR1 and CDR2: SGHNT, YENEEA. In nucleotides, the CDR3 is TGTGCCAGCAGCTTAGGGACAACCAATTCACCCCTCCACTTT. This encodes CASSLGTTNSPLHF.

The V call is TRBV28, the J call TRBJ2-7; no firm D call. The CDR3 consists of 11 residues. V lost 5 bases and J 7 bases, leaving 9 bases between the germline ends. Germline V gene data show CDR1 as MDHEN and CDR2 as SYDVKM. The CDR3: CASSQSGEQYF. The CDR3 nucleotides are TGTGCCAGCAGTCAATCGGGTGAGCAGTACTTC.

The chain combines TRBV7-2 with TRBJ1-3; D is unresolved. V was pared by 5 bases and J by 2 bases, with 13 bases between. This CDR3 contains 15 residues. Germline V gene data show CDR1 as SGHTA and CDR2 as FQGNSA. The CDR3 nucleotides are TGTGCCAGCAGCCCCCCCGGGGAGCCTGGAAACACCATATATTTT. Protein product: CASSPPGEPGNTIYF.

The rearrangement links TRBV10-3 to TRBJ2-2; 15 nucleotides line up with TRBD2. The germline V gene encodes CDR1 ENHRY and CDR2 SYGVKD. The CDR3 has 18 residues. Trimming removed 6 bases from V and 1 base from J; junction bases left unmatched: 6. In DNA, the CDR3 is TGTGCCATCAGCCCCGGACTAGCGGGAGGGAAGAACACCGGGGAGCTGTTTTTT. This gives the protein CAISPGLAGGKNTGELFF.

The V call is TRBV30, the J call TRBJ2-2, with 10 positions matching TRBD1. From germline, CDR1 is GTSNPN and CDR2 SVGIG (reference sequence). This CDR3 is 13 amino acids long. V lost 3 bases and J lost 7; bases outside the gene matches: 2. DNA of the CDR3: TGTGCCTGGAGGACAGGGGGCTTCGGGGAGCTGTTTTTT. It specifies CAWRTGGFGELFF.

This chain links TRBV19 with TRBJ2-3, with 7 bases identical to TRBD1. This CDR3 spans 14 amino acids. With V trimmed by 4 bases and J by 5 bases, 6 bases remained unmatched. The germline CDR1 and CDR2 sequences are LNHDA and SQIVND (reference sequence). This CDR3 reads CASSRTGGGDTQYF. The CDR3 region has the DNA TGTGCCAGTAGTAGGACAGGCGGTGGAGATACGCAGTATTTT.

In DNA form, the CDR3 reads TGTGCCAGCAGCCAAGATTTGCAACAGGGGTCTTACTACGAGCAGTACTTC. Its translation: CASSQDLQQGSYYEQYF. The chain employs TRBV4-2 and TRBJ2-7; TRBD1 agrees at 7 bases. Germline trimming cut 0 bases from V and 3 bases from J; bases unmatched to any gene: 11. This CDR3 comprises 17 residues. CDR1 and CDR2 (germline): LGHNA, YNFKEQ.

The rearrangement links TRBV3-1 (or the pseudogene TRBV3-2) to TRBJ1-1; D unclear. Between the trimmed V and J ends, which lost 1 base and 4 bases, there was a span of 7 bases. Per the germline V gene, CDR1 is LGHDT and CDR2 is YNNKEL (reference sequence). This CDR3 comprises 13 residues. CDR3 nucleotides: TGTGCCAGCAGCCAAGGGCTGCTCACTGAAGCTTTCTTT. It is translated as CASSQGLLTEAFF.

The chain uses TRBV20-1 and TRBJ2-7, with D uncertain. V was pared by 3 bases and J by 3 bases, with 9 bases between. This CDR3 has 12 amino acids. The germline V gene has CDR1 DFQATT and CDR2 SNEGSKA (reference sequence). CDR3 amino acids: CSASGQSYEQYF. The CDR3 DNA reads as TGCAGTGCTAGTGGGCAAAGCTACGAGCAGTACTTC.

The chain recombines TRBV24-1 with TRBJ1-5; perhaps TRBD1 as D (5 bases). The germline V gene encodes CDR1 KGHDR and CDR2 SFDVKD. The CDR3 is 14 residues long. V was trimmed by 9 bases and J by 0 bases, leaving 11 bases between them. The DNA of the CDR3 is TGTGCCACCGGGAGGGGTAATAGCAATCAGCCCCAGCATTTT. Amino acid sequence: CATGRGNSNQPQHF.

This chain joins TRBV2 and TRBJ2-2, with D unclear. This CDR3 has 14 residues. Trimming pared 2 bases from V and 11 bases from J, leaving 15 bases between. Germline CDR1 reads SNHLY; CDR2 reads FYNNEI. The CDR3 DNA reads TGTGCCAGCAGTGAACAGGTTCCAACGTCAGAGCTGTTTTTT. This encodes CASSEQVPTSELFF.

Points on this clone: The sample has other DNA sequences that encode this CDR3 too. The genes are TRBV2 and TRBJ1-5; TRBD1 matches 11 bases. The CDR3 is 14 residues long. Looked up from germline, CDR1 is SNHLY and CDR2 is FYNNEI. Unmatched junction bases numbered 5, after V lost 6 bases and J lost 7 bases. This CDR3 reads CASSGQGAGQPQHF. CDR3 DNA: TGTGCCAGCAGCGGACAGGGGGCGGGACAGCCCCAGCATTTT.

The chain joins TRBV19 to TRBJ1-6; unclear D gene. CDR1 is LNHDA, CDR2 SQIVND, per germline (reference sequence). This CDR3 has 18 amino acids. V lost 5 bases and J 3 bases, leaving 20 bases between the germline ends. CDR3 in amino acids: CASSYGRGGPGYNSPLHF. The CDR3, as DNA: TGTGCCAGTAGTTACGGCAGAGGAGGGCCAGGCTATAATTCACCCCTCCACTTT.

The rearrangement joins TRBV4-2 to TRBJ2-1; possible D gene TRBD2, 5 bases. The CDR3 has 16 amino acids. Germline CDR1 reads LGHNA; CDR2 reads YNFKEQ. V dropped 0 bases and J dropped 0 bases, with 9 bases sitting between them. CDR3 in amino acids: CASSQDLGSSYNEQFF. DNA of the CDR3: TGTGCCAGCAGCCAAGACCTGGGGAGCTCCTACAATGAGCAGTTCTTC.

The CDR3 DNA reads as TGTGCCAGCAGGCGGGGACTAGACAGTAATGAGCAGTTCTTC. Translating it yields CASRRGLDSNEQFF. The chain carries TRBV27 and TRBJ2-1, with 8 bases lining up with TRBD2. Germline V gene sequence: CDR1 MNHEY, CDR2 SMNVEV (reference sequence). The ends lost 6 bases at V and 7 bases at J; junction bases unmatched: 8. The CDR3 extends over 14 amino acids.

The genes are TRBV6-6 and TRBJ1-1, with D possibly TRBD1 on 5 matching bases. Deletions cut 3 bases from V and 6 bases from J, with 14 bases between. The CDR3 is 14 residues long. CDR1 and CDR2 from the germline V gene are MNHNY and SVGAGI (reference sequence). In nucleotides, the CDR3 is TGTGCCAGCAGTTATGTCAGGGTCACCCCTGAAGCTTTCTTT. Amino acid sequence: CASSYVRVTPEAFF.

This chain connects TRBV7-9 to TRBJ2-3; tentatively, D is TRBD2 (6 bases). Germline lookup yields CDR1 SEHNR and CDR2 FQNEAQ (reference sequence). V lost 5 bases and J lost 4, with 16 bases in between. The CDR3 has 15 amino acids. This CDR3 reads CASSLTATGADTQYF. CDR3 sequence (DNA): TGTGCCAGCAGCCTTACGGCGACGGGGGCAGATACGCAGTATTTT.

The genes are TRBV12-3 or TRBV12-4 and TRBJ2-7, with TRBD2 as a possible D gene (5 bases). The CDR3 has 13 amino acids. The ends were cut back, 8 bases at V and 4 bases at J, with 15 bases in the middle. The CDR3 bases are TGTGCCAGCGGCGGGCCTCGACTGTACGAGCAGTACTTC. This encodes CASGGPRLYEQYF.